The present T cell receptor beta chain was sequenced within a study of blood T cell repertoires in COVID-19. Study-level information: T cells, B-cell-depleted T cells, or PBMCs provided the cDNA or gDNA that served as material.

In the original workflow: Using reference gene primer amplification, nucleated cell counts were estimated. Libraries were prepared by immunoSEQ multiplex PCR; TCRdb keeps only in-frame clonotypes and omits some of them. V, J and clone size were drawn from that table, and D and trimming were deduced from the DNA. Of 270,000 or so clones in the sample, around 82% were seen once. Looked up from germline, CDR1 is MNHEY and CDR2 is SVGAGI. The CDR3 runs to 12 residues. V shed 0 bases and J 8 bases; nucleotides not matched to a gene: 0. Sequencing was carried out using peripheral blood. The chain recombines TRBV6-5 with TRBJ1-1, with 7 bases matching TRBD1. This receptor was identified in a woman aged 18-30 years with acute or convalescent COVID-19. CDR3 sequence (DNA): TGTGCCAGCAGTTACTCGACAGGGGAAGCTTTCTTT. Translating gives CASSYSTGEAFF.